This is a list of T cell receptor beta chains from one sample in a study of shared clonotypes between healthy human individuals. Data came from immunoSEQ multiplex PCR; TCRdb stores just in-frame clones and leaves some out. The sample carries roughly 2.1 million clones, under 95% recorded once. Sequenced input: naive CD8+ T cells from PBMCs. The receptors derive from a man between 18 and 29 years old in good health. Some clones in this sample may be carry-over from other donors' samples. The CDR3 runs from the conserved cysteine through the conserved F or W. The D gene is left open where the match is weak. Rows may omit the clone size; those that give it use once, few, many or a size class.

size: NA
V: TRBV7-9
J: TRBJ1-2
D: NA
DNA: TGTGCCAGCAGTTCCACACCGAACTATGGCTACACCTTC
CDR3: CASSSTPNYGYTF

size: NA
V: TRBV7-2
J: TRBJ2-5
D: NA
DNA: TGTGCCAGCAGCTTAGGGCCCCGACTCATTGAAGAGACCCAGTACTTC
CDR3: CASSLGPRLIEETQYF

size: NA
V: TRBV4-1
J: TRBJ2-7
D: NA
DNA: TGCGCCAGCAGCCAAGATCTCAGAACCTACGAGCAGTACTTC
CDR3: CASSQDLRTYEQYF

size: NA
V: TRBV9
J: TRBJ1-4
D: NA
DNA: TGTGCCAGCAGCGCCACAGGGAACCCTAATGAAAAACTGTTTTTT
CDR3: CASSATGNPNEKLFF

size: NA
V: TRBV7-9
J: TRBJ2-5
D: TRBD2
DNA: TGTGCCAGCAGCACGACTAGCGGGGTCCAAGAGACCCAGTACTTC
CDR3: CASSTTSGVQETQYF

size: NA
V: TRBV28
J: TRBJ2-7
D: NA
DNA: TGTGCCAGCAGTTTAATGAGGACCTACGAGCAGTACTTC
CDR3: CASSLMRTYEQYF

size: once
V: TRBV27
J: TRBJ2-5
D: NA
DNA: TGTGCCAGCAGTTACGCTGGAGCTGGCCAAGAGACCCAGTACTTC
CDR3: CASSYAGAGQETQYF

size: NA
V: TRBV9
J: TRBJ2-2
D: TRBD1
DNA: TGTGCCAGCAGCCCCCCGACAGGGGTGGGGACCGGGGAGCTGTTTTTT
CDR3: CASSPPTGVGTGELFF

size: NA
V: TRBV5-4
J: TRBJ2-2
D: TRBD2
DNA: TGTGCCAGCAGCTTGGGGCTAGCGGGCCAAGGGACCGGGGAGCTGTTTTTT
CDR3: CASSLGLAGQGTGELFF

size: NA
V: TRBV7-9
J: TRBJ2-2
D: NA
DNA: TGTGCCAGCAGAGGCCCTGGAGGCCTCCACACCGGGGAGCTGTTTTTT
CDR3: CASRGPGGLHTGELFF

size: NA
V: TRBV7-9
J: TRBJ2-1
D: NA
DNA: TGTGCCAGCAGTTGGGGGAATGAGCAGTTCTTC
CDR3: CASSWGNEQFF

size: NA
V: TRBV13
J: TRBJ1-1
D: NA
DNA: TGTGCCAGCAGCTTTGGAGGCGTGGACACTGAAGCTTTCTTT
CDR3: CASSFGGVDTEAFF

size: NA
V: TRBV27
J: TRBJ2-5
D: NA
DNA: TGTGCCACTAAAAGGGGGGAGACCCAGTACTTC
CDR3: CATKRGETQYF

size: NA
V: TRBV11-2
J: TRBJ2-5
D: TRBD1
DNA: TGTGCCAGCAGCCCACACAGGGGGCGCGGTGAGACCCAGTACTTC
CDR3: CASSPHRGRGETQYF

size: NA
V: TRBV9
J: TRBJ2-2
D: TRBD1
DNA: TGTGCCAGCAGCCCAGGGACAGGGAAGCTGTTTTTT
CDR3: CASSPGTGKLFF

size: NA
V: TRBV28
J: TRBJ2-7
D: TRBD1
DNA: TGTGCCAGCAGTTCAGGGGGCGGGTTTGGCGAGCAGTACTTC
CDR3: CASSSGGGFGEQYF

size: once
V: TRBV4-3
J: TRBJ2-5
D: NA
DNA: TGCGCCAGCAGCATGGAGGCGAGCGGTATGGAGACCCAGTACTTC
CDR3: CASSMEASGMETQYF

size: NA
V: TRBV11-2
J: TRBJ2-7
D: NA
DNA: TGTGCCAGCAGCCCGGCGGACCTCGGCTACGAGCAGTACTTC
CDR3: CASSPADLGYEQYF

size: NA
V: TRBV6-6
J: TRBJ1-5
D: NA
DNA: TGTGCCAGCAGTTACGAGGGTAGTCAGCCCCAGCATTTT
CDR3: CASSYEGSQPQHF

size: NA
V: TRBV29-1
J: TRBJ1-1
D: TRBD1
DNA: TGCAGCGCCGGACGCCCCGGGACAGGCGAAGCTTTCTTT
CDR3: CSAGRPGTGEAFF

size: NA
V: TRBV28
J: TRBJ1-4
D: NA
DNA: TGTGCCAGCAGTTCCGGAAAACTGTTTTTT
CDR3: CASSSGKLFF

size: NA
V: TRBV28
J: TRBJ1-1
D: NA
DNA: TGTGCCAGCAGGACCGGACCCAACACTGAAGCTTTCTTT
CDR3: CASRTGPNTEAFF

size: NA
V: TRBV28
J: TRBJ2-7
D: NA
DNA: TGTGCCAGCAGCCCAGTGACCCGCTCCTACGAGCAGTACTTC
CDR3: CASSPVTRSYEQYF

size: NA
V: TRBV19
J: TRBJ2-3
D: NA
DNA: TGTGCCAGTACCCATCGCTGGATAAGGTCCACAGATACGCAGTATTTT
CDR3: CASTHRWIRSTDTQYF

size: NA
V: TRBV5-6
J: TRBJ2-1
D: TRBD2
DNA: TGTGCCAGCAGGTACTTGCGGGAGGGATTTTTATACAATGAGCAGTTCTTC
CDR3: CASRYLREGFLYNEQFF

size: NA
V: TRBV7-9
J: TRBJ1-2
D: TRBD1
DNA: TGTGCCAGCAGCCTCCGACAGGGTGGGTCGGGGGGCTACACCTTC
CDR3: CASSLRQGGSGGYTF